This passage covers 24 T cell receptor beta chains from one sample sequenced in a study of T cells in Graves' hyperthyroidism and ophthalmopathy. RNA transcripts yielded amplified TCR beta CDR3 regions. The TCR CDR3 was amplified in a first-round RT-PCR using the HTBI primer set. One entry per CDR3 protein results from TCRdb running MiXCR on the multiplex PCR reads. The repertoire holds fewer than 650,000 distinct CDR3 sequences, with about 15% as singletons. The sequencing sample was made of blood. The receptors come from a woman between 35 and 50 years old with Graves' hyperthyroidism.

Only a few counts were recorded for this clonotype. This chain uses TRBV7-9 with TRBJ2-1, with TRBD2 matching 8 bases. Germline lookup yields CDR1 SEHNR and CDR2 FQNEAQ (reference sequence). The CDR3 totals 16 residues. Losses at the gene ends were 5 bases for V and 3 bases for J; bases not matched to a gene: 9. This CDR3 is CASSRSTSGYYNEQFF. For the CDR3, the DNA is TGTGCCAGCAGCCGGAGCACTAGCGGTTACTACAATGAGCAGTTCTTC.

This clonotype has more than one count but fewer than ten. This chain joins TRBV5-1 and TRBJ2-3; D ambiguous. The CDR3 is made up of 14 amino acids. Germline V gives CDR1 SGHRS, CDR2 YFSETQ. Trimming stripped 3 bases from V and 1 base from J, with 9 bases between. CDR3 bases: TGCGCCAGCAGCTCGACCGTAGGCACAGATACGCAGTATTTT. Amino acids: CASSSTVGTDTQYF. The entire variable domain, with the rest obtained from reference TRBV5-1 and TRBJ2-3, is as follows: KAGVTQTPRYLIKTRGQQVTLSCSPISGHRSVSWYQQTPGQGLQFLFEYFSETQRNKGNFPGRFSGRQFSNSRSEMNVSTLELGDSALYLCASSSTVGTDTQYFGPGTRLTVL.

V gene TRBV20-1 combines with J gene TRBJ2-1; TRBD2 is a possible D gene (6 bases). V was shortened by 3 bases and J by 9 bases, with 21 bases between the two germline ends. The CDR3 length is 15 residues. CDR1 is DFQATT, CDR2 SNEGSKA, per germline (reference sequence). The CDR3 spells CSARVGGAGISEQFF. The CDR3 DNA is TGCAGTGCTAGGGTCGGGGGAGCTGGAATAAGTGAGCAGTTCTTC.

This CDR3 is CASSDGGPGELFF. CDR3 sequence (DNA): TGTGCCAGCAGTGACGGTGGGCCCGGGGAGCTGTTTTTT. This chain joins TRBV25-1 and TRBJ2-2, with D unresolved. This CDR3 has 13 residues. The germline V gene encodes CDR1 MGHDK and CDR2 SYGVNS. V was trimmed by 3 bases and J by 6 bases, leaving 8 bases between them.

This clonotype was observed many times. The CDR3 loop reads CASSFTGTQYF. DNA for the CDR3: TGTGCCAGCAGTTTCACCGGTACGCAGTATTTT. The chain couples TRBV27 to TRBJ2-3; D gene uncertain. CDR1 is MNHEY, CDR2 SMNVEV, per germline (reference sequence). This CDR3 has 11 amino acids. The ends were cut back, 3 bases at V and 8 bases at J, with 6 bases in the middle.

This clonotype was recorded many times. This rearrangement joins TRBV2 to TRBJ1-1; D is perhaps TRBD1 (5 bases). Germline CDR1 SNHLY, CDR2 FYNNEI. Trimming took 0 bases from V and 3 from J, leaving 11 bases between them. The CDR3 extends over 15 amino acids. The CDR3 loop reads CASSEALQGDTEAFF. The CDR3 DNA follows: TGTGCCAGCAGTGAAGCGCTTCAGGGAGACACTGAAGCTTTCTTT.

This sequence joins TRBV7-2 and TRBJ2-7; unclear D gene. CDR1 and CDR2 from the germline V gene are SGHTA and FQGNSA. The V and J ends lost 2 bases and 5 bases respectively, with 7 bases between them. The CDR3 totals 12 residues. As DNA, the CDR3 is TGTGCCAGCAGCTTAATTAAGAACGAGCAGTACTTC. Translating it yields CASSLIKNEQYF.

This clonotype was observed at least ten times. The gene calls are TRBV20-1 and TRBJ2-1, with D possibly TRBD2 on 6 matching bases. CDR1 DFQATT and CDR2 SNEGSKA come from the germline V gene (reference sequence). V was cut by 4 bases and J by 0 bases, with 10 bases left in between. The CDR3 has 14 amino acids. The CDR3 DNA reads TGCAGTGCTAAGGTCGGGAGCTCCTACAATGAGCAGTTCTTC. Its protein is CSAKVGSSYNEQFF.

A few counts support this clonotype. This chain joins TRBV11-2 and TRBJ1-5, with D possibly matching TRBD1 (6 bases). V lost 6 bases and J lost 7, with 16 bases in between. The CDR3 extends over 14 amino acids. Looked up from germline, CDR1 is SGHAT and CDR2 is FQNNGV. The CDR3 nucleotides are TGTGCCAGCAGTTTCCAGGGGCAAGGCCAGCCCCAGCATTTT. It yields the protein CASSFQGQGQPQHF.

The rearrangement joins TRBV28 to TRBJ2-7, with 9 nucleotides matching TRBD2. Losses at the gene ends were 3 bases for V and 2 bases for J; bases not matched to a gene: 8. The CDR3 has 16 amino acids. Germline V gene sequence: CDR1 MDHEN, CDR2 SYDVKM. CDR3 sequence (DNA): TGTGCCAGCAGTTTGGTTTCTAGCGGGATTCCCTACGAGCAGTACTTC. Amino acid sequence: CASSLVSSGIPYEQYF. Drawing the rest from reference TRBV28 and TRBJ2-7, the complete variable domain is DVKVTQSSRYLVKRTGEKVFLECVQDMDHENMFWYRQDPGLGLRLIYFSYDVKMKEKGDIPEGYSVSREKKERFSLILESASTNQTSMYLCASSLVSSGIPYEQYFGPGTRLTVT.

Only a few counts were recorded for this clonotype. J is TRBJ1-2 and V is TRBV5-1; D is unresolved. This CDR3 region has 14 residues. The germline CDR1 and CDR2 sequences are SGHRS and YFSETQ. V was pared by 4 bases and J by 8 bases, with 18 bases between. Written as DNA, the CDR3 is TGCGCCAGCAGCAGCCCGGACGGGTCTCAAGGCTACACCTTC. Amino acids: CASSSPDGSQGYTF.

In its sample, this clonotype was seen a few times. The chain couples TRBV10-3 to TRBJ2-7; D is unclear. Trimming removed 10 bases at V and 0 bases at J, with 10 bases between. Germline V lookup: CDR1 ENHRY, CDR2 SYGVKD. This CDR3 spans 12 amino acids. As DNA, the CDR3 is TGTGCCACCCCGAGAGGCTCCTACGAGCAGTACTTC. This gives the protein CATPRGSYEQYF.

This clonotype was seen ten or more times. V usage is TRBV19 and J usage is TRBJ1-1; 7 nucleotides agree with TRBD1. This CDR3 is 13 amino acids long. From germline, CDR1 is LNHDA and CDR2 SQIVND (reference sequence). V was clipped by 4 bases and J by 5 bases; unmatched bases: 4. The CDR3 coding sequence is TGTGCCAGTAGTACGAACAGGGGAACTGAAGCTTTCTTT. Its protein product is CASSTNRGTEAFF.

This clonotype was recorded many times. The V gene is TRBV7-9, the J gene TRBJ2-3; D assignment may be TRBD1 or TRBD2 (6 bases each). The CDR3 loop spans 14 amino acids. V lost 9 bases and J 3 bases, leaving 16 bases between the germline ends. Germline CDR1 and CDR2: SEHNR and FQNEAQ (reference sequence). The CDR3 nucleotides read TGTGCCAGTAGGCCGGAGGGGGTGACAGATACGCAGTATTTT. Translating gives CASRPEGVTDTQYF. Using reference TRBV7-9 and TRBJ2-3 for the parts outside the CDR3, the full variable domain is DTGVSQNPRHKITKRGQNVTFRCDPISEHNRLYWYRQTLGQGPEFLTYFQNEAQLEKSRLLSDRFSAERPKGSFSTLEIQRTEQGDSAMYLCASRPEGVTDTQYFGPGTRLTVL.

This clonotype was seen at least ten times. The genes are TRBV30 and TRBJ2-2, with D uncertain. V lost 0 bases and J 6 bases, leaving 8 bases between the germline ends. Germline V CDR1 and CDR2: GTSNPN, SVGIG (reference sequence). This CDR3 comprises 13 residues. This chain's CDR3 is CAWSVQPAGELFF. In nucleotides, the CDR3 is TGTGCCTGGAGTGTACAGCCCGCCGGGGAGCTGTTTTTT.

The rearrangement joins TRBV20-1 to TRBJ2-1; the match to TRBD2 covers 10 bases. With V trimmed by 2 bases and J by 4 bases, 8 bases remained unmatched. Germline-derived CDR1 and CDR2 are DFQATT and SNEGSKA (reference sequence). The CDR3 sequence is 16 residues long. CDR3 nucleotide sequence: TGCAGTGCTAGACCCCTAGCGGGAGTGGGGTACAATGAGCAGTTCTTC. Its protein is CSARPLAGVGYNEQFF.

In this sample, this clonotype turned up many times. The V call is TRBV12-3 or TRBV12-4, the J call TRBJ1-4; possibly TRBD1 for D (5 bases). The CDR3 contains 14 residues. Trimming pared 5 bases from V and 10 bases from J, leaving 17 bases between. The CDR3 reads CASSPRAGISKLFF. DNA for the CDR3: TGTGCCAGCAGTCCCCGGGCAGGGATTTCAAAACTGTTTTTT.

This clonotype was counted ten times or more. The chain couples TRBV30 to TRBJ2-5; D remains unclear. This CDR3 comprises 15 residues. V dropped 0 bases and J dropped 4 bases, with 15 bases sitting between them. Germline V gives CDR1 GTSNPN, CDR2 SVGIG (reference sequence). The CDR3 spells CAWSVNPTLRETQYF. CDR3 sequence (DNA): TGTGCCTGGAGTGTAAATCCGACCCTTCGAGAGACCCAGTACTTC.

The CDR3 nucleotides are TGTGCCAGCAGTGAAAATGCCTACGAGCAGTACTTC. Translation gives CASSENAYEQYF. V is TRBV25-1 and J is TRBJ2-7; D not certain. This CDR3 spans 12 amino acids. Trimming stripped 2 bases from V and 2 bases from J, with 4 bases between. Germline V gives CDR1 MGHDK, CDR2 SYGVNS.

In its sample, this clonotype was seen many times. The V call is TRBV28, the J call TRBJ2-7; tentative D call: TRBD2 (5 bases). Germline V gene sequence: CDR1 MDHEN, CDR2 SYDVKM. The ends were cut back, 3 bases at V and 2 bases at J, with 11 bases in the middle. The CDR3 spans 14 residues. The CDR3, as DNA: TGTGCCAGCAGTTTTTTGCCGGGAACCTACGAGCAGTACTTC. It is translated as CASSFLPGTYEQYF.

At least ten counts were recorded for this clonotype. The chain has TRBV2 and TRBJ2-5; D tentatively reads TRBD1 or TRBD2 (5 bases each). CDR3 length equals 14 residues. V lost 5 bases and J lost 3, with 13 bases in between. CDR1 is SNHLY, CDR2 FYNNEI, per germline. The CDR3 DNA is TGTGCCAGCAGTACCCCCGTGGGGGAAGAGACCCAGTACTTC. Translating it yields CASSTPVGEETQYF.

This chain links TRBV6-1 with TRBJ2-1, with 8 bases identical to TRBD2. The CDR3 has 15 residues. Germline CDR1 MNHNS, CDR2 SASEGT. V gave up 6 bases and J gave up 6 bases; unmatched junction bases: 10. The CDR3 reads CASSLLAEPPNEQFF. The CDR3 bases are TGTGCCAGCAGCCTACTAGCGGAACCTCCCAATGAGCAGTTCTTC.

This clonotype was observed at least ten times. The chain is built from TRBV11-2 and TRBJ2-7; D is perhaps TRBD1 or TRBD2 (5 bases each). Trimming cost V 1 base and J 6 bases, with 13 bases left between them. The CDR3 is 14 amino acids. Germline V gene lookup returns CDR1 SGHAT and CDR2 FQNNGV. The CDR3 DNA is TGTGCCAGCAGCTTAGGAGGGGCTAGGGGCGAGCAGTACTTC. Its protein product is CASSLGGARGEQYF.

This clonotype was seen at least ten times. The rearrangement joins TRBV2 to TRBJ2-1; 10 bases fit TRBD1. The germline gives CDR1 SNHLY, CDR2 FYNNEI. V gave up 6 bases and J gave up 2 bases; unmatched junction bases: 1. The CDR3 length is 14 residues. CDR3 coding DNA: TGTGCCAGCAGGGGACAGGGGACCTACAATGAGCAGTTCTTC. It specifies CASRGQGTYNEQFF.